The 22 T cell receptor beta chains in this list originate from one sample, sequenced in a study of T cell changes during pregnancy in multiple sclerosis (dated by TCRdb to about 2019). The receptor library was made with the immunoSEQ multiplex PCR assay. The clones in this table, taken by TCRdb from immuneACCESS, are in-frame only. Not every clone is retained; where verified, under half of the shortfall comes from an unresolved V gene, and the cause of the rest is unknown. The sample table contains under 55,000 clones; only one count was recorded for 85% to 95% of them. In total, the top ten clones hold less than 0.4% of the sample. Sequenced here: CD4+ T cells from peripheral blood mononuclear cells, sampled before pregnancy. These receptors all stem from a female donor with multiple sclerosis, enrolled in a pregnancy study.

This chain links TRBV11-2 with TRBJ2-5; tentatively, D is TRBD2 (7 bases). In germline, CDR1 is SGHAT, CDR2 FQNNGV. The CDR3 consists of 17 residues. V was pared by 8 bases and J by 3 bases, with 25 bases between. For the CDR3, the DNA is TGTGCCAGCCGACCCCTGGAGGGGGGGACATCGAAAGAGACCCAGTACTTC. Its translation is CASRPLEGGTSKETQYF. Combining the CDR3 with reference TRBV11-2 and TRBJ2-5 gives the whole variable domain EAGVAQSPRYKIIEKRQSVAFWCNPISGHATLYWYQQILGQGPKLLIQFQNNGVVDDSQLPKDRFSAERLKGVDSTLKIQPAKLEDSAVYLCASRPLEGGTSKETQYFGPGTRLLVL.

The chain recombines TRBV28 with TRBJ1-1; 9 positions match TRBD1. Germline V gives CDR1 MDHEN, CDR2 SYDVKM. The CDR3 extends over 17 amino acids. Unmatched junction bases numbered 15, after V lost 4 bases and J lost 6 bases. CDR3: CASSYLTGGVIKSEAFF. The CDR3, as DNA: TGTGCCAGCAGTTACTTGACAGGGGGTGTGATTAAGTCTGAAGCTTTCTTT.

This sequence joins TRBV19 and TRBJ2-1, with 9 bases that match TRBD1. The V and J ends lost 2 bases and 6 bases, in that order; junction bases with no gene match: 5. In germline, CDR1 is LNHDA, CDR2 SQIVND (reference sequence). This CDR3 spans 15 amino acids. The CDR3, as DNA: TGTGCCAGTAGTATATCGGGACAGGGCGTCAATGAGCAGTTCTTC. Its protein product is CASSISGQGVNEQFF.

The rearrangement links TRBV20-1 to TRBJ1-3; D uncertain. Trimming stripped 5 bases from V and 2 bases from J, with 4 bases between. Germline-derived CDR1 and CDR2 are DFQATT and SNEGSKA (reference sequence). The CDR3 runs 11 residues. The CDR3 coding sequence is TGCAGTGCTCCCACTGGAAACACCATATATTTT. This sequence encodes CSAPTGNTIYF.

CDR3 amino acids: CASSLLGPGDEFF. In DNA form, the CDR3 reads TGTGCCAGCAGTTTGCTAGGACCGGGGGACGAGTTCTTT. This chain joins TRBV28 and TRBJ1-1; weak D call: TRBD1 (5 bases). The CDR3 spans 13 residues. The ends were cut back, 3 bases at V and 14 bases at J, with 19 bases in the middle. Germline values: CDR1 MDHEN, CDR2 SYDVKM. Full variable domain (outside the CDR3, taken from reference TRBV28 and TRBJ1-1): DVKVTQSSRYLVKRTGEKVFLECVQDMDHENMFWYRQDPGLGLRLIYFSYDVKMKEKGDIPEGYSVSREKKERFSLILESASTNQTSMYLCASSLLGPGDEFFGQGTRLTVV.

This clone occurred once. In DNA, the CDR3 is TGCGCCAGCAGCCTGCAGCAGGGGGCCGGTGAAAAACTGTTTTTT. Amino acid sequence: CASSLQQGAGEKLFF. The chain carries TRBV4-3 and TRBJ1-4; 8 bases are shared with TRBD1. In germline, CDR1 is LGHNA, CDR2 YSLEER. After removal of 4 bases from V and 7 bases from J, the junction contained 8 bases not matched to a gene. The CDR3 has 15 residues.

This clone was seen once. The rearrangement joins TRBV28 to TRBJ1-5; 8 bases line up with TRBD1. The CDR3 is made up of 17 amino acids. CDR1 is MDHEN, CDR2 SYDVKM, per germline. V was pared by 5 bases and J by 0 bases, with 9 bases of the junction left unmatched. The DNA for the CDR3 is TGTGCCAGCAGTGAGCAGGGGGCCCTCCCTAGCAATCAGCCCCAGCATTTT. Protein: CASSEQGALPSNQPQHF.

The gene calls are TRBV18 and TRBJ1-2, with D possibly being TRBD1 (5 bases). Germline V gene lookup returns CDR1 KGHSH and CDR2 LQKENI. The CDR3 consists of 14 residues. The V end lost 2 bases, the J end lost 6 bases, and 13 bases lay between the germline ends. The CDR3 DNA is TGTGCCAGCTCACCAATGCAGGAAGGGGATGGCTACACCTTC. Its protein is CASSPMQEGDGYTF. The variable domain in full, with the rest retrieved from reference TRBV18 and TRBJ1-2, is NAGVMQNPRHLVRRRGQEARLRCSPMKGHSHVYWYRQLPEEGLKFMVYLQKENIIDESGMPKERFSAEFPKEGPSILRIQQVVRGDSAAYFCASSPMQEGDGYTFGSGTRLTVV.

The chain is built from TRBV5-8 and TRBJ2-1, with D hard to call. CDR3 length: 12 amino acids. The germline V gene encodes CDR1 SGHTS and CDR2 YDEGEE. Trimming pared 0 bases from V and 6 bases from J, leaving 4 bases between. CDR3 sequence reads: CASSLGANEQFF. CDR3 nucleotide sequence: TGTGCCAGCAGCTTGGGAGCCAATGAGCAGTTCTTC.

The chain couples TRBV7-6 to TRBJ2-1; the match to TRBD2 covers 8 bases. V was clipped by 1 base and J by 7 bases; unmatched bases: 9. The V gene's germline CDR1 is SGHVS and CDR2 FNYEAQ. This CDR3 contains 16 residues. CDR3 nucleotides: TGTGCCAGCAGCTTAGGTACCGGGAGGGCCGTAAATGAGCAGTTCTTC. This sequence encodes CASSLGTGRAVNEQFF.

The chain has TRBV27 and TRBJ2-1, with TRBD2 as a possible D gene (6 bases). CDR1 and CDR2 (germline): MNHEY, SMNVEV (reference sequence). Trimming shortened V by 4 bases and J by 9 bases, and 16 bases separated the two germline ends. This CDR3 spans 14 amino acids. The CDR3 sequence is CASSWADGRGEQFF. In nucleotides, the CDR3 is TGTGCCAGCAGTTGGGCGGACGGGAGAGGTGAGCAGTTCTTC.

V usage is TRBV25-1 and J usage is TRBJ1-2; 8 positions match TRBD1. The CDR3 has 13 amino acids. The V segment lost 4 bases and the J segment 8 bases; nucleotides outside the gene matches: 6. Looked up from germline, CDR1 is MGHDK and CDR2 is SYGVNS. The CDR3 bases are TGTGCCAGCAGTGTCCGGACAGGGCACGGCTACACCTTC. It encodes CASSVRTGHGYTF.

The DNA for the CDR3 is TGCGCCAGCAGCCTACAGGGTCCCACAGATACGCAGTATTTT. Translation: CASSLQGPTDTQYF. This sequence joins TRBV5-1 and TRBJ2-3, with D possibly being TRBD1 (6 bases). The CDR3 has 14 amino acids. CDR1 is SGHRS, CDR2 YFSETQ, per germline. Deletions cut 4 bases from V and 2 bases from J, with 11 bases between.

The count of this clone is one. The chain uses TRBV6-1 and TRBJ1-1; possibly TRBD1 for D (6 bases). The length of the CDR3 is 13 residues. V shed 7 bases and J shed 4 bases, with 13 bases lying between them. Germline V gene lookup returns CDR1 MNHNS and CDR2 SASEGT. The DNA for the CDR3 is TGTGCCAGCAACCCCTGGACAGCCACTGAAGCTTTCTTT. This encodes CASNPWTATEAFF.

CDR3 bases: TGTGCCAGCAGCCCCGCGGTTCGGCGGGAGGCTTACAATGAGCAGTTCTTC. It translates to CASSPAVRREAYNEQFF. The chain joins TRBV11-1 to TRBJ2-1, with TRBD2 identical over 8 bases. The germline V gene encodes CDR1 SGHAT and CDR2 FQDESV (reference sequence). With V trimmed by 5 bases and J by 4 bases, 13 bases remained unmatched. This CDR3 comprises 17 residues.

V gene TRBV5-4 combines with J gene TRBJ2-3; the match to TRBD2 covers 13 bases. Germline lookup yields CDR1 SGHNT and CDR2 YYREEE (reference sequence). With 4 bases clipped from V and 4 bases from J, the junction kept 3 bases outside the gene matches. This CDR3 is built from 15 residues. The CDR3 loop reads CASSRTSGRPDTQYF. CDR3 bases: TGTGCCAGCAGCCGGACTAGCGGGAGACCAGATACGCAGTATTTT.

This clone was detected once. V usage is TRBV7-9 and J usage is TRBJ2-7, with TRBD2 matching 11 bases. V shed 2 bases, J shed 1 base, and the junction held 1 base outside the gene matches. The germline V gene has CDR1 SEHNR and CDR2 FQNEAQ (reference sequence). The CDR3 length is 15 residues. The CDR3 sequence: CASSLTSGSSYEQYF. CDR3 nucleotide sequence: TGTGCCAGCAGCTTAACTAGCGGGAGTTCCTACGAGCAGTACTTC.

The V gene is TRBV9, the J gene TRBJ2-2; 8 bases align to TRBD2. After removal of 0 bases from V and 4 bases from J, the junction contained 2 bases not matched to a gene. The CDR3 sequence is 15 residues long. Germline V gene lookup returns CDR1 SGDLS and CDR2 YYNGEE. CDR3 residues: CASSVDGGATGELFF. CDR3 nucleotides: TGTGCCAGCAGCGTAGACGGGGGGGCCACCGGGGAGCTGTTTTTT.

This chain joins TRBV9 and TRBJ2-7, with D possibly being TRBD2 (6 bases). Trimming removed 3 bases from V and 4 bases from J, with 11 bases in between. CDR1 is SGDLS and CDR2 is YYNGEE in the germline V gene. There are 13 residues in the CDR3. The CDR3 sequence: CASSAETRYEQYF. CDR3 sequence (DNA): TGTGCCAGCAGCGCGGAGACTAGATACGAGCAGTACTTC. Full variable domain (remainder filled in from reference TRBV9 and TRBJ2-7): DSGVTQTPKHLITATGQRVTLRCSPRSGDLSVYWYQQSLDQGLQFLIQYYNGEERAKGNILERFSAQQFPDLHSELNLSSLELGDSALYFCASSAETRYEQYFGPGTRLTVT.

This chain joins TRBV2 and TRBJ2-7, with TRBD1 identical over 10 bases. Trimming cost V 6 bases and J 3 bases; bases outside gene matches: 8. The V gene's germline CDR1 is SNHLY and CDR2 FYNNEI. The CDR3 totals 15 residues. The CDR3 sequence: CASREEGQGNYEQYF. The CDR3 coding sequence is TGTGCCAGCAGAGAGGAGGGACAGGGGAACTACGAGCAGTACTTC.

The genes are TRBV4-3 and TRBJ1-5; D is unclear. The length of the CDR3 is 18 residues. CDR1 is LGHNA and CDR2 is YSLEER in the germline V gene. V lost 0 bases and J lost 7, with 22 bases in between. The CDR3 sequence: CASSQDGHGNRVRQPQHF. In DNA, the CDR3 is TGCGCCAGCAGCCAAGATGGGCACGGGAATAGGGTCCGACAGCCCCAGCATTTT.

The gene calls are TRBV29-1 and TRBJ2-2; 7 bases match TRBD1. The CDR3 is made up of 13 amino acids. Losses at the gene ends were 4 bases for V and 3 bases for J; bases not matched to a gene: 2. Germline V CDR1 and CDR2: SQVTM, ANQGSEA. DNA of the CDR3: TGCAGCGTTGGACAGGGTTACACCGGGGAGCTGTTTTTT. Its protein is CSVGQGYTGELFF.